This T cell receptor (beta chain) was sequenced for a study of T cell repertoires in aging, cancer and after chemotherapy. Multiplex touch-down PCR with TRB-A/B primers amplified rearranged V-D-J TRB sequences. MiXCR was run by TCRdb on the multiplex PCR reads, yielding one entry per CDR3 protein. The sample holds 8,700 or so distinct CDR3 sequences, around a quarter seen once. The template was genomic DNA from peripheral blood, not RNA. Source material: blood. The clonotype originates from a human donor in good health.

CDR3 region: CASSGLFGNEQYF. DNA of the CDR3: TGTGCCAGCAGTGGCCTTTTCGGGAACGAGCAGTACTTC. The V call is TRBV6-1, the J call TRBJ2-7; D is possibly TRBD2 (5 bases). This CDR3 has 13 amino acids. Germline-derived CDR1 and CDR2 are MNHNS and SASEGT. Trimming pared 4 bases from V and 5 bases from J, leaving 12 bases between.